The 25 T cell receptor beta chains reported below all come from one sample, sequenced in a study of shared clonotypes between healthy human individuals. Using immunoSEQ multiplex PCR, the repertoire was profiled, and TCRdb retains in-frame clones only, with some absent. The sample gives around 2,000,000 clones, 90% to 95% of which show up once; around 0.13% is in the top ten. The sample taken for sequencing was naive CD4+ T cells sorted from blood. Sample subset: CD45RA+ positively selected. The receptor set was obtained from a man in his late teens or twenties in good health.

The chain has TRBV18 and TRBJ2-1; D is ambiguous. Trimming pared 2 bases from V and 0 bases from J, leaving 17 bases between. This CDR3 is 18 amino acids long. Germline CDR1 is KGHSH and CDR2 is LQKENI. Written as DNA, the CDR3 is TGTGCCAGCTCACCAGATCCCCGCGACATCCTCTCCTACAATGAGCAGTTCTTC. Encoded protein: CASSPDPRDILSYNEQFF.

The chain couples TRBV30 to TRBJ2-7; D is perhaps TRBD1 or TRBD2 (5 bases each). There are 15 residues in the CDR3. Germline CDR1 reads GTSNPN; CDR2 reads SVGIG (reference sequence). With 2 bases removed from V and 0 bases from J, the gap between germline ends came to 14 bases. CDR3 sequence (DNA): TGTGCCTGGAGTCCTGGGGGTCCCCTCTCCTACGAGCAGTACTTC. Amino acids: CAWSPGGPLSYEQYF.

The J gene is TRBJ2-1, the V gene TRBV18, with TRBD1 matching over 10 bases. Looked up from germline, CDR1 is KGHSH and CDR2 is LQKENI. The CDR3 runs to 16 residues. The V segment lost 2 bases and the J segment 8 bases; nucleotides outside the gene matches: 9. The CDR3 DNA follows: TGTGCCAGCTCACCATACCCGGGACAGGGGTACGATGAGCAGTTCTTC. It yields the protein CASSPYPGQGYDEQFF.

The V call is TRBV7-9, the J call TRBJ2-2, with TRBD2 as a possible D gene (5 bases). The CDR3 runs to 14 residues. Germline CDR1 and CDR2: SEHNR and FQNEAQ (reference sequence). Between the trimmed V and J ends, which lost 0 bases and 4 bases, there was a span of 6 bases. CDR3 residues: CASSLAGSTGELFF. CDR3 DNA sequence: TGTGCCAGCAGCTTAGCGGGGAGCACCGGGGAGCTGTTTTTT.

The rearrangement links TRBV19 to TRBJ1-6; no clear D gene. This CDR3 is built from 16 residues. Germline V gene sequence: CDR1 LNHDA, CDR2 SQIVND (reference sequence). Trimming removed 3 bases from V and 3 bases from J, with 12 bases in between. In DNA, the CDR3 is TGTGCCAGTAGTATTCGAACTCCCGACTATAATTCACCCCTCCACTTT. The encoded protein is CASSIRTPDYNSPLHF.

The V gene is TRBV10-2, the J gene TRBJ2-1; D not resolved. Germline assignment: CDR1 WSHSY and CDR2 SAAADI. The length of the CDR3 is 13 residues. Trimming cost V 7 bases and J 2 bases, with 9 bases left between them. The CDR3: CASMRQAYNEQFF. DNA of the CDR3: TGCGCCAGCATGAGGCAGGCCTACAATGAGCAGTTCTTC.

This clone has only one observation. A read error is possible here, since a much larger clone lies one base away. This chain uses TRBV28 with TRBJ1-4; D gene uncertain. Between the trimmed V and J ends, which lost 8 bases and 4 bases, there was a span of 5 bases. This CDR3 region has 11 residues. Germline CDR1 reads MDHEN; CDR2 reads SYDVKM. The CDR3 sequence is CASGGNEKLFF. The DNA of the CDR3 is TGTGCCAGCGGTGGTAATGAAAAACTGTTTTTT.

The V call is TRBV7-9, the J call TRBJ2-1; weak D call: TRBD1 (6 bases). CDR1 is SEHNR, CDR2 FQNEAQ, per germline (reference sequence). This CDR3 has 13 residues. V lost 4 bases to trimming and J lost 5 bases, with 9 bases between them. This CDR3 reads CASSSDRDNEQFF. The CDR3 DNA reads as TGTGCCAGCAGCTCGGACAGAGACAATGAGCAGTTCTTC.

As for this clone: The same CDR3 arises from other DNA sequences in this sample as well. This chain connects TRBV12-5 to TRBJ2-6; D uncertain. From germline, CDR1 is LGHNT and CDR2 FRNRAP. The CDR3 runs 13 residues. Trimming took off 5 bases at V and 1 base at J, with 3 bases between the two ends. DNA of the CDR3: TGTGCTAGTGGTACTTCTGGGGCCAACGTCCTGACTTTC. It is translated as CASGTSGANVLTF.

The gene calls are TRBV2 and TRBJ2-3, with D perhaps given as TRBD1 or TRBD2 (5 bases each). Trimming took 4 bases from V and 0 from J, leaving 11 bases between them. The CDR3 covers 15 residues. CDR1 and CDR2 from the germline V gene are SNHLY and FYNNEI. The CDR3 coding sequence is TGTGCCAGCAGTGTTCGGGACGTTAGCACAGATACGCAGTATTTT. Amino acids: CASSVRDVSTDTQYF.

V is TRBV27 and J is TRBJ2-1, with D uncertain. From germline, CDR1 is MNHEY and CDR2 SMNVEV (reference sequence). This CDR3 is built from 13 residues. The V end lost 3 bases, the J end lost 9 bases, and 12 bases lay between the germline ends. CDR3 coding DNA: TGTGCCAGCAGTTTGGTTCGAGGCGGTGAGCAGTTCTTC. It encodes CASSLVRGGEQFF.

This chain joins TRBV27 and TRBJ2-1; possibly TRBD2 for D (6 bases). Germline V CDR1 and CDR2: MNHEY, SMNVEV (reference sequence). The CDR3 consists of 14 residues. V was clipped by 7 bases and J by 2 bases, with 12 bases between them. The CDR3 coding sequence is TGTGCCAGCAAGGAGGGAATCACCTACAATGAGCAGTTCTTC. As protein: CASKEGITYNEQFF.

The V call is TRBV5-1, the J call TRBJ2-2; 7 bases map to TRBD2. The CDR3 has 18 amino acids. CDR1 is SGHRS and CDR2 is YFSETQ in the germline V gene. The junction had 18 bases not matched to a gene; V was cut back by 5 bases and J by 5 bases. CDR3 in amino acids: CASRIYYLTSVRTGELFF. The CDR3 region has the DNA TGCGCCAGCAGGATATACTACCTCACTAGCGTTAGAACCGGGGAGCTGTTTTTT.

Only one count was recorded for this clone. The chain joins TRBV5-6 to TRBJ1-2; D ambiguous. The CDR3 is 13 residues long. Germline loops: CDR1 SGHDT, CDR2 YYEEEE. V lost 4 bases and J 4 bases, leaving 11 bases between the germline ends. In DNA, the CDR3 is TGTGCCAGCAGCCCCAGGACGACCTATGGCTACACCTTC. This codes for CASSPRTTYGYTF. The entire variable domain, with the rest obtained from reference TRBV5-6 and TRBJ1-2, is as follows: DAGVTQSPTHLIKTRGQQVTLRCSPKSGHDTVSWYQQALGQGPQFIFQYYEEEERQRGNFPDRFSGHQFPNYSSELNVNALLLGDSALYLCASSPRTTYGYTFGSGTRLTVV.

The V and J genes are TRBV10-1 and TRBJ1-3; D possibly corresponds to TRBD1 (6 bases). Germline assignment: CDR1 WNHNN and CDR2 SYGVQD (reference sequence). The CDR3 contains 14 residues. Trimming removed 5 bases from V and 1 base from J, with 9 bases in between. CDR3 protein: CASSTGTSGNTIYF. The CDR3 DNA sequence: TGCGCCAGCAGTACCGGGACATCTGGAAACACCATATATTTT.

The chain carries TRBV19 and TRBJ2-2; 13 bases fit TRBD2. Trimming cost V 4 bases and J 6 bases; bases outside gene matches: 8. CDR3 length: 17 amino acids. Per the germline V gene, CDR1 is LNHDA and CDR2 is SQIVND (reference sequence). The CDR3 nucleotides are TGTGCCAGTAGTAAGGGTCCGGGACTAGCGGGATCCGGGGAGCTGTTTTTT. Encoded protein: CASSKGPGLAGSGELFF.

V and J are TRBV11-3 and TRBJ2-7, with 10 bases that match TRBD1. The CDR3 is 15 residues long. Losses at the gene ends were 5 bases for V and 1 base for J; bases not matched to a gene: 5. Germline-derived CDR1 and CDR2 are SGHNT and YENEEA. CDR3 in DNA: TGTGCCAGCAGCACCGACAGGGGGCGTTCCTACGAGCAGTACTTC. Its protein is CASSTDRGRSYEQYF.

This chain joins TRBV4-3 and TRBJ2-7, with TRBD1 as a possible D gene (6 bases). With 1 base removed from V and 2 bases from J, the gap between germline ends came to 12 bases. The CDR3 consists of 15 residues. Germline V CDR1 and CDR2: LGHNA, YSLEER. CDR3 coding DNA: TGCGCCAGCAGCCAAGTCGTGACAGGTACCTACGAGCAGTACTTC. The encoded protein is CASSQVVTGTYEQYF.

V gene TRBV25-1 combines with J gene TRBJ2-5; the D is unclear. The CDR3 totals 10 residues. CDR1 is MGHDK, CDR2 SYGVNS, per germline. V was shortened by 4 bases and J by 8 bases, with 5 bases between the two germline ends. CDR3 loop: CASSGITQYF. In DNA, the CDR3 is TGTGCCAGCAGTGGTATTACCCAGTACTTC.

The chain couples TRBV30 to TRBJ2-7; D may be TRBD2 (6 bases). The germline V gene has CDR1 GTSNPN and CDR2 SVGIG (reference sequence). This CDR3 region has 16 residues. The V end was cut by 1 base, the J end by 0 bases, with 16 bases between. For the CDR3, the DNA is TGTGCCTGGAGTGGGAGGGGCCCGATCAGCTCCTACGAGCAGTACTTC. This sequence encodes CAWSGRGPISSYEQYF. Combining the CDR3 with reference TRBV30 and TRBJ2-7 gives the whole variable domain SQTIHQWPATLVQPVGSPLSLECTVEGTSNPNLYWYRQAAGRGLQLLFYSVGIGQISSEVPQNLSASRPQDRQFILSSKKLLLSDSGFYLCAWSGRGPISSYEQYFGPGTRLTVT.

This clone was counted between two and nine times. V usage is TRBV27 and J usage is TRBJ1-5, with unresolved D. V lost 5 bases and J 0 bases, leaving 8 bases between the germline ends. From germline, CDR1 is MNHEY and CDR2 SMNVEV (reference sequence). The CDR3 spans 14 residues. DNA for the CDR3: TGTGCCAGCAGTAAAGCTTATAGCAATCAGCCCCAGCATTTT. It specifies CASSKAYSNQPQHF.

In this sample, this clone turned up once. The chain couples TRBV29-1 to TRBJ2-3; D might be TRBD2 (5 bases). The CDR3 contains 12 residues. V was shortened by 5 bases and J by 10 bases, with 16 bases between the two germline ends. Germline lookup yields CDR1 SQVTM and CDR2 ANQGSEA. CDR3 sequence: CSVYGVSPPQYF. The CDR3 DNA reads TGCAGCGTTTACGGGGTTTCACCCCCGCAGTATTTT.

The CDR3 here is CASSGHSYEQYF. The DNA for the CDR3 is TGTGCCAGCAGTGGACACTCCTACGAGCAGTACTTC. The chain carries TRBV6-1 and TRBJ2-7; D call uncertain. The CDR3 spans 12 residues. Germline assignment: CDR1 MNHNS and CDR2 SASEGT. V shed 4 bases and J shed 0 bases, with 4 bases lying between them.

This chain uses TRBV19 with TRBJ2-1; D not certain. There are 16 residues in the CDR3. V was cut by 6 bases and J by 2 bases, with 17 bases left in between. The germline V gene encodes CDR1 LNHDA and CDR2 SQIVND (reference sequence). The CDR3 DNA reads TGTGCCAGTAGCCCCCTAGAAGGTCGAGCCTACAATGAGCAGTTCTTC. Its translation: CASSPLEGRAYNEQFF.

V gene TRBV19 combines with J gene TRBJ2-3; D is uncertain. Germline-derived CDR1 and CDR2 are LNHDA and SQIVND (reference sequence). The CDR3 is 13 amino acids. The V end was cut by 4 bases, the J end by 5 bases, with 10 bases between. DNA of the CDR3: TGTGCCAGTAGTACTATACGAGGAGATACGCAGTATTTT. It encodes CASSTIRGDTQYF.